The sample holds many counts of the clone carrying this T cell receptor beta chain. Its antigen is currently unknown. Template-switching 5'RACE yielded the TCR cDNA; a universal primer site and UMIs were added in the process. Each CDR3 protein is one row after TCRdb ran MiXCR on the 5' RACE reads. The sample consists of fewer than 450,000 distinct CDR3 sequences, 3.5% to 4.5% of them appearing once. The data are from a study of T cells after yellow fever vaccination. General study findings and limits: Abundant clonotypes from the bulk population could have been carried over as contaminants into FACS-sorted repertoires. The secondary T-cell response peaked on day 5, not day 15, but was weaker. The study re-detected most primary-vaccination clones after the booster (96% CD4, roughly 91% CD8).

The receptor was derived from a man aged 18 to 29 who received the YFV17D yellow fever vaccine. Specimen: PBMCs, collected 5 days after the yellow fever booster vaccination.

Here the CDR3 DNA reads TGTGCCAGCAGCCAAGATAGGAGCAATCAGCCCCAGCATTTT. Residues: CASSQDRSNQPQHF. The rearrangement joins TRBV4-2 to TRBJ1-5, with unresolved D. V was cut by 0 bases and J by 1 base, with 4 bases left in between. The CDR3 sequence is 14 residues long. The germline CDR1 and CDR2 sequences are LGHNA and YNFKEQ.